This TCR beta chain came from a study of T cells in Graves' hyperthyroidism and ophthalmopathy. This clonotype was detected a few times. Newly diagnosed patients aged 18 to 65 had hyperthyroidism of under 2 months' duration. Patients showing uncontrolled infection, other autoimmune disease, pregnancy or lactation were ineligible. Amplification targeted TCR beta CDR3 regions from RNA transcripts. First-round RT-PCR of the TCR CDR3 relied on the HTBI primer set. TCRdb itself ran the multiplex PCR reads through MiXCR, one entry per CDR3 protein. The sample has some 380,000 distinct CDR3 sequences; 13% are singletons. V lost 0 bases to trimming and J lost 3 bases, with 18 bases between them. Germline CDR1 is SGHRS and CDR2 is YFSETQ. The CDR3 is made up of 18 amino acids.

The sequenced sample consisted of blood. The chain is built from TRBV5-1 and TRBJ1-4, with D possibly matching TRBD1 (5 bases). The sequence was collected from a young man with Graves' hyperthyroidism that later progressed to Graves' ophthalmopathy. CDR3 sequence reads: CASSLGLNPGASNEKLFF. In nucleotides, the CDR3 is TGCGCCAGCAGCTTGGGACTCAACCCTGGGGCGTCTAATGAAAAACTGTTTTTT.